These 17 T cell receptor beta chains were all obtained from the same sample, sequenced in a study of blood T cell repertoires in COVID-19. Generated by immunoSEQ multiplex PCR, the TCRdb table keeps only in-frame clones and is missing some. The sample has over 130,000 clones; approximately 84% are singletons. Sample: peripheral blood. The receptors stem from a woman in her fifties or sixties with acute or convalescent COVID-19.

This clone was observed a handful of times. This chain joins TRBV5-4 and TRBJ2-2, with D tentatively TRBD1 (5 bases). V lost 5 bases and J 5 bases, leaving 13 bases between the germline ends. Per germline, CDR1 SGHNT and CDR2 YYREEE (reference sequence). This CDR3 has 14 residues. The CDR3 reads CASRSPDRTGELFF. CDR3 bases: TGTGCCAGCAGATCCCCCGACAGAACCGGGGAGCTGTTTTTT.

The CDR3 here is CASSSDRSYEQYF. In DNA form, the CDR3 reads TGTGCCAGCAGTTCCGACAGGTCCTACGAGCAGTACTTC. The chain carries TRBV6-5 and TRBJ2-7; D possibly corresponds to TRBD1 (6 bases). The CDR3 has 13 amino acids. The germline gives CDR1 MNHEY, CDR2 SVGAGI. Trimming took off 4 bases at V and 1 base at J, with 8 bases between the two ends.

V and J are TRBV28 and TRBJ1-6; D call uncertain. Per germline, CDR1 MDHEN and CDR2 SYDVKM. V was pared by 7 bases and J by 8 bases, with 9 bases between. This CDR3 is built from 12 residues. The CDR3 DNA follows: TGTGCCAGCAAAGGAGGGTATTCACCCCTCCACTTT. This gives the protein CASKGGYSPLHF. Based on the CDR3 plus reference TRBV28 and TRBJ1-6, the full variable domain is DVKVTQSSRYLVKRTGEKVFLECVQDMDHENMFWYRQDPGLGLRLIYFSYDVKMKEKGDIPEGYSVSREKKERFSLILESASTNQTSMYLCASKGGYSPLHFGNGTRLTVT.

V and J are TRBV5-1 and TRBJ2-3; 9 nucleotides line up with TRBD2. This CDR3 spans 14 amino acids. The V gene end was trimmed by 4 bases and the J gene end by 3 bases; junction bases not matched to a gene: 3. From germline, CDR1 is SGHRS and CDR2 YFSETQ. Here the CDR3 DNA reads TGCGCCAGCAGCAGCCTAGCGGGAACAGATACGCAGTATTTT. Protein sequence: CASSSLAGTDTQYF.

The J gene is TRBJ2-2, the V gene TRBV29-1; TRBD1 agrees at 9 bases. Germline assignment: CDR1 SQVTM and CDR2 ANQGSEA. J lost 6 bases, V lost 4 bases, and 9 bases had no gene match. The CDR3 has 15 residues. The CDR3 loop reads CSVAPGTGKPGELFF. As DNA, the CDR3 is TGCAGCGTTGCCCCCGGGACAGGGAAGCCCGGGGAGCTGTTTTTT.

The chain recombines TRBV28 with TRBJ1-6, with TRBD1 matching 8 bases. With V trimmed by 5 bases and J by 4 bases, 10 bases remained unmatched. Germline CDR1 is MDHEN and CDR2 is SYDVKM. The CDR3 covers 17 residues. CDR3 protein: CASSAGVGTGYNSPLHF. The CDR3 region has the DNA TGTGCCAGCAGTGCCGGAGTTGGGACAGGATATAATTCACCCCTCCACTTT.

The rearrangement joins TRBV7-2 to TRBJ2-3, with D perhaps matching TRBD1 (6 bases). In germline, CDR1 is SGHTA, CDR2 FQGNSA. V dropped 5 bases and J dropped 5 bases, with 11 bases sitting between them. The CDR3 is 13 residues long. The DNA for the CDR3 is TGTGCCAGCAGCGAGCACAGGGAAGATACGCAGTATTTT. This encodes CASSEHREDTQYF.

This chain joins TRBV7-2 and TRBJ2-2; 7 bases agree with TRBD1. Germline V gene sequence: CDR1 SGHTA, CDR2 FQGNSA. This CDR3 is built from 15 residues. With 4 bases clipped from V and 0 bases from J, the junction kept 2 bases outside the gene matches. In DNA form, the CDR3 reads TGTGCCAGCAGCTCGACAGGGACGAACACCGGGGAGCTGTTTTTT. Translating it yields CASSSTGTNTGELFF.

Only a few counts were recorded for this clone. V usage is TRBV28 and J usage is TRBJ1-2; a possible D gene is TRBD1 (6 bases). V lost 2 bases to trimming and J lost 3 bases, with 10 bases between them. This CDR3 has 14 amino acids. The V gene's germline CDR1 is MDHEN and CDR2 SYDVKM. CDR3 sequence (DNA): TGTGCCAGCAGTTTAACAGGGTTGGACTATGGCTACACCTTC. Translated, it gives CASSLTGLDYGYTF.

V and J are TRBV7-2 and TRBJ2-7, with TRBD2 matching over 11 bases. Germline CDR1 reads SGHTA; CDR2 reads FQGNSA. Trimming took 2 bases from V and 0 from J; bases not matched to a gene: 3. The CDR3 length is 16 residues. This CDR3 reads CASSLTSGSPSYEQYF. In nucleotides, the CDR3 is TGTGCCAGCAGCTTAACTAGCGGGAGCCCCTCCTACGAGCAGTACTTC.

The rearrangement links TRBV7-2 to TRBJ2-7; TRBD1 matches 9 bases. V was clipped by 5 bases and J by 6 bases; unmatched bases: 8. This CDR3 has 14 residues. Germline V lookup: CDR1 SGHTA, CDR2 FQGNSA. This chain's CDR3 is CASSTPDRGGEQYF. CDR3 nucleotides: TGTGCCAGCAGCACCCCGGACAGGGGTGGCGAGCAGTACTTC.

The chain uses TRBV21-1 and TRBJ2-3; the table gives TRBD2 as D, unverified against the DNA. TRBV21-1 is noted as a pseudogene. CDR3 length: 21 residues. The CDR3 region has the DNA TGTGCCAGCAGCCCCGGGGGAACTAGCGGGAGAGGGATAGGTTCTGGAGATACGCAGTATTTT. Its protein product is CASSPGGTSGRGIGSGDTQYF.

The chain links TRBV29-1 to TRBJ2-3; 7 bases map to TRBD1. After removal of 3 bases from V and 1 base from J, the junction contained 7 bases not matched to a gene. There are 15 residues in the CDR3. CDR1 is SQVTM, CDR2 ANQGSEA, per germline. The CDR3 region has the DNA TGCAGCGTTGACCGACGGACAGGCCGCACAGATACGCAGTATTTT. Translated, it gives CSVDRRTGRTDTQYF.

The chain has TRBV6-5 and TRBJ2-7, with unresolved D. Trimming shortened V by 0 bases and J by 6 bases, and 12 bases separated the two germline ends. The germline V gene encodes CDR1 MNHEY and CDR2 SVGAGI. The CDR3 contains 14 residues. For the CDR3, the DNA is TGTGCCAGCAGTTACTCGTTCTTCGGCGGCGAGCAGTACTTC. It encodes CASSYSFFGGEQYF.

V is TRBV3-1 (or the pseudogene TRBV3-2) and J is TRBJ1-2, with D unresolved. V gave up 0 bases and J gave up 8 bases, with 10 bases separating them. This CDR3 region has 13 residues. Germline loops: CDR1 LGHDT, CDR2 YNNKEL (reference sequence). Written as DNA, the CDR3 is TGTGCCAGCAGCCAAGACCCCCGAGGAGGCTACACCTTC. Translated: CASSQDPRGGYTF.

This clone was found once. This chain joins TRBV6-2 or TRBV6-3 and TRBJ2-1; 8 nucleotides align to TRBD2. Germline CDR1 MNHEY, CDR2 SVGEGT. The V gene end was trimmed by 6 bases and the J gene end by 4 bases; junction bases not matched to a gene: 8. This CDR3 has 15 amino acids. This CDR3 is CASSPERERYNEQFF. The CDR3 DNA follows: TGTGCCAGCAGCCCCGAGCGGGAGCGGTACAATGAGCAGTTCTTC.

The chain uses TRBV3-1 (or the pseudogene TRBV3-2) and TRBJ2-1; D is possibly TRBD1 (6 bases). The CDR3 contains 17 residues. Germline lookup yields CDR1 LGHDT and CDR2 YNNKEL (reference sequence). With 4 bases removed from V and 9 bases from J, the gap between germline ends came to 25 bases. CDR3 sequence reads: CASSPTLGDNTGREQFF. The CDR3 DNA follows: TGTGCCAGCAGCCCCACCCTAGGGGACAATACGGGGCGTGAGCAGTTCTTC.